This TCR beta chain was captured by sequencing in a study of cytomegalovirus exposure and HLA in healthy donors. General observations from the study: A highly shared variant cluster was judged a likely technical artifact.

As to this clone: Its antigen remains unknown.

13 Jbeta primers and 60 Vbeta primers were used for the PCR. Under the authors' procedure: Approximately 78 million unique TCR beta chains, roughly 11 million of them shared, were counted by a later analysis. Only in-frame clones appear in the TCRdb table, and some are missing; sequencing was by immunoSEQ multiplex PCR. The V and J calls and clone size come from that table; D and trimming were worked out from the DNA. The sample has around 120,000 clones, about 69% seen once. Sequenced sample: PBMCs. The source is a woman aged 18-29 years in good health and CMV-seronegative.

In nucleotides, the CDR3 is TGTGCCAGCACTCCCCCCGACGAACAGCCAAACAGGGACGAGCAGTACTTC. Protein sequence: CASTPPDEQPNRDEQYF. This sequence joins TRBV28 and TRBJ2-7; a weak D match, TRBD1 (6 bases). Germline V lookup: CDR1 MDHEN, CDR2 SYDVKM. Trimming pared 7 bases from V and 5 bases from J, leaving 27 bases between. This CDR3 has 17 amino acids.